These T cell receptor beta chains were read from a single sample in a study of cytomegalovirus exposure and HLA in healthy donors. Using immunoSEQ multiplex PCR, the repertoire was profiled, and TCRdb retains in-frame clones only, with some absent. This sample's table reports more than 90,000 clones. Sequences were obtained from PBMCs. Receptor source: a man between 35 and 55 years old in good health and CMV-seropositive. Both conserved end residues are part of each CDR3. A D gene is named only where the DNA matches it firmly.

d_call,j_call,v_call,cdr3_nt,cdr3_aa
NA,TRBJ1-6,TRBV6-5,TGTGCCAGCCACAGGGAAAGTTGGTCACCCCTCCACTTT,CASHRESWSPLHF
TRBD2,TRBJ2-7,TRBV27,TGTGCCAGCAGTCCAGCCTCAAGCGGGAGTTACGAGCAGTACTTC,CASSPASSGSYEQYF
NA,TRBJ1-5,TRBV10-1,TGCGCCAGCAGAGGGGATAATCAGCCCCAGCATTTT,CASRGDNQPQHF
TRBD1,TRBJ1-2,TRBV19,TGTGCCAGTAGTTCCCGGGACAGGGGCAACTATGGCTACACCTTC,CASSSRDRGNYGYTF
NA,TRBJ1-2,TRBV7-9,TGTGCCAGCAGCCTTGACAGGCAGGATGGCTACACCTTC,CASSLDRQDGYTF
TRBD1,TRBJ1-4,TRBV7-9,TGTGCCAGCTTCGGACAGGGCTTTAATGAAAAACTGTTTTTT,CASFGQGFNEKLFF
NA,TRBJ2-7,TRBV28,TGTGCCAGCAACCTTGGAGTTACGTACGAGCAGTACTTC,CASNLGVTYEQYF
TRBD2,TRBJ2-7,TRBV5-1,TGCGCCAGCAGCGATGGACTAGCGGGGTCCTACGAGCAGTACTTC,CASSDGLAGSYEQYF
NA,TRBJ2-7,TRBV27,TGTGCCAGCAGTTTATCGGCGGGCCCCGGCTACGAGCAGTACTTC,CASSLSAGPGYEQYF
NA,TRBJ2-1,TRBV5-4,TGTGCCAGCAGCTTTCAGGGTAGGGACTACAATGAGCAGTTCTTC,CASSFQGRDYNEQFF
NA,TRBJ1-1,TRBV5-1,TGCGCCAGCAGCCACCGGGGGGTTAACACTGAAGCTTTCTTT,CASSHRGVNTEAFF
TRBD1,TRBJ1-5,TRBV29-1,TGCAGCGTTACAGGGGGAAGGGACAGCAATCAGCCCCAGCATTTT,CSVTGGRDSNQPQHF
NA,TRBJ2-1,TRBV6-1,TGTGCCAGCAGCCGGGACTCTAGTCAGCGTGAGCAGTTCTTC,CASSRDSSQREQFF
NA,TRBJ2-5,TRBV5-6,TGTGCCAGCAGCCGGGAGACTAACTCACAAGAGACCCAGTACTTC,CASSRETNSQETQYF
TRBD2,TRBJ2-7,TRBV6-5,TGTGCCAGCAGTTACCGCGGGGCTAGCGGGAGCTACGAGCAGTACTTC,CASSYRGASGSYEQYF
NA,TRBJ2-1,TRBV7-3,TGTGCCAGCAGCCCGGACCGAACAGTGGAGGGTGAGCAGTTCTTC,CASSPDRTVEGEQFF
NA,TRBJ1-2,TRBV19,TGTGCCAGTAGTACCGGCGCAGGGGTCCATGGCTACACCTTC,CASSTGAGVHGYTF
TRBD1,TRBJ1-4,TRBV18,TGTGCCAGCTCACCAGGCAGGGGGCTTGAAAAACTGTTTTTT,CASSPGRGLEKLFF
NA,TRBJ2-1,TRBV7-3,TGTGCCAGCAGCTTATCACCCGGTGGGAGCAATGAGCAGTTCTTC,CASSLSPGGSNEQFF
NA,TRBJ2-1,TRBV7-2,TGTGCCAGCAGCTTAGTTTATGGAGGGACCTACAATGAGCAGTTCTTC,CASSLVYGGTYNEQFF
NA,TRBJ1-5,TRBV7-2,TGTGCCAGCAGCTCTCGGTTGGGCAATCAGCCCCAGCATTTT,CASSSRLGNQPQHF
NA,TRBJ2-1,TRBV28,TGTGCCAGCACTCCATCTAGCTCCTACAATGAGCAGTTCTTC,CASTPSSSYNEQFF
TRBD1,TRBJ2-7,TRBV27,TGTGCCAGCAGTTTAAGTCAGGGACCGGGACAGGGGACCTACGAGCAGTACTTC,CASSLSQGPGQGTYEQYF
NA,TRBJ1-2,TRBV10-2,TGCGCCAGCACCCTGGGTGCAGGGACATATGGCTACACCTTC,CASTLGAGTYGYTF
NA,TRBJ1-2,TRBV28,TGTGCCAGCAGTTTCGGGTCTAACTATGGCTACACCTTC,CASSFGSNYGYTF
NA,TRBJ2-1,TRBV7-9,TGTGCCAGCAGCATCGAACTAGTCGGGCAGTTCTTC,CASSIELVGQFF
TRBD2,TRBJ2-3,TRBV7-2,TGTGCCAGCAGCTTAAGTAGCGGGAGGCGGGAAGATACGCAGTATTTT,CASSLSSGRREDTQYF
NA,TRBJ1-5,TRBV7-6,TGTGCCAGCAGCTTGGGGCAGGGAAATAGCAATCAGCCCCAGCATTTT,CASSLGQGNSNQPQHF
TRBD1,TRBJ1-5,TRBV7-8,TGTGCCAGCAGCTTGGGACCCGGGACAGGGGGCCGCGATCAGCCCCAGCATTTT,CASSLGPGTGGRDQPQHF
TRBD1,TRBJ2-2,TRBV19,TGTGCCAGTAGCCGGCGGGACAGGGATACCGGGGAGCTGTTTTTT,CASSRRDRDTGELFF